This entry is about one T cell receptor (beta chain). Germline V gives CDR1 SGHRS, CDR2 YFSETQ. V lost 4 bases and J lost 1, with 9 bases in between. The CDR3 contains 15 residues. TCRdb's table, derived via immunoSEQ multiplex PCR, lists solely in-frame clones and lacks some. The table has around 440,000 clones, more than 70% seen once; the top ten hold roughly 12%. These data belong to a study of blood T cell repertoires in COVID-19. This receptor was obtained from a woman aged 50 to 60 with COVID-19, enrolled during active disease. The sequencing input was peripheral blood. The chain links TRBV5-1 to TRBJ2-6, with a possible D match to TRBD2 (5 bases). CDR3: CASSLGESGANVLTF. CDR3 DNA sequence: TGCGCCAGCAGCCTCGGGGAATCTGGGGCCAACGTCCTGACTTTC.